This T cell receptor beta chain derives from a study of blood T cell repertoires in COVID-19. Overall study context: Some COVID-19 samples were acute and others convalescent; all came from the United States, Italy and Spain. Sample material is recorded as cDNA or gDNA derived from T cells, B-cell-depleted T cells, or PBMCs.

The germline V gene has CDR1 MGHRA and CDR2 YSYEKL. CDR3 length: 16 residues. Trimming cost V 2 bases and J 4 bases; bases outside gene matches: 8. Study processing details: Reference gene primer amplification in the assay estimated nucleated cell counts. The repertoire was sequenced with immunoSEQ multiplex PCR; TCRdb's copy has only in-frame clones and lacks some. Clone size and V and J calls were adopted from that table, with D and trimming inferred from the DNA. The table has about 97,000 clones, approximately 90% seen once; the top ten hold approximately 15%. This TCR was sampled from a human donor in a cohort sampled during active COVID-19. The sequenced material came from peripheral blood. The chain carries TRBV4-1 and TRBJ2-3; TRBD2 matches 8 bases. In DNA form, the CDR3 reads TGCGCCAGCAGCCAACTAAGCGGGGGCGGGTCAGATACGCAGTATTTT. Its protein is CASSQLSGGGSDTQYF.